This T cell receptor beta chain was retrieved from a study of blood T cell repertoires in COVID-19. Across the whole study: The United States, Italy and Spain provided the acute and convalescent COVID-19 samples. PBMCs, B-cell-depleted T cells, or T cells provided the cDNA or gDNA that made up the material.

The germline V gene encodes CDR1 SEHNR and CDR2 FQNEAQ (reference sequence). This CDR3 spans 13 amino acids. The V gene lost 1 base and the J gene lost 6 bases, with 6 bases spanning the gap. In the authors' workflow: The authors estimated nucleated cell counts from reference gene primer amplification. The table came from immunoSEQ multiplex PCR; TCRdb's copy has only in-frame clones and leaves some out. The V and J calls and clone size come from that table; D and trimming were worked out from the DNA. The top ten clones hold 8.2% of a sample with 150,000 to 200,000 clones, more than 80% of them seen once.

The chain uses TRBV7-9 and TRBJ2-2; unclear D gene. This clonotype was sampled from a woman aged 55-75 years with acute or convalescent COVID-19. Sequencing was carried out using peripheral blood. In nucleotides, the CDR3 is TGTGCCAGCAGCTTAGATGGCCCCGGGGAGCTGTTTTTT. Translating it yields CASSLDGPGELFF.